This T cell receptor beta chain was observed in a study of blood T cell repertoires in COVID-19. Overall study: Sources were T cells, B-cell-depleted T cells, or PBMCs; the material itself was cDNA or gDNA.

Patients from Seattle were sampled longitudinally, starting during active infection. CDR1 and CDR2 (germline): MNHEY, SMNVEV (reference sequence). The CDR3 sequence is 16 residues long. V lost 4 bases to trimming and J lost 7 bases, with 22 bases between them. Authors' analysis steps: The assay estimated nucleated cells by amplifying reference gene primers. Clones were sequenced by immunoSEQ multiplex PCR, and TCRdb holds only the in-frame ones, with some missing. D and trimming were read from the DNA, whereas the V and J calls and clone size are those reported in that table. The sample yields about 98,000 clones, roughly 92% seen once.

The chain recombines TRBV27 with TRBJ1-2, with a weak D call TRBD1 (6 bases). This sequence was found in a woman aged 50 to 65 with COVID-19, enrolled during active disease. Sequencing was carried out using peripheral blood. The CDR3 DNA is TGTGCCAGCAGTTCCAGGGGCGGCGCCACGACTCGTGGCTACACCTTC. Its protein product is CASSSRGGATTRGYTF.